This record concerns one TCR beta chain sequence. Its target is not known. The sample is drawn from a study of vaccination effects on CD4 cells after COVID-19. Assay: immunoSEQ multiplex PCR; the TCRdb copy retains only in-frame clones and omits some. The sample has more than 40,000 clones; around 78% are singletons. Expansion of antigen-specific CD4+ T cells with viral peptide pools was carried out by the ViraFEST assay before sequencing. Culture proceeded for 10 days, and CD4+ T cells were then isolated. Nucleocapsid antibodies stayed negative before and after vaccination, showing no earlier SARS-CoV-2 infection. About 2 million PBMC were seeded per well and grown in the presence of about 9 IU/ml IL-2 and around 10 ug/ml peptides. Days 3 and 7 were when half the medium was replaced with IL-2 medium. The receptor was derived from a human donor who received a COVID-19 vaccine. Sequencing used CD4+ T cells from PBMCs cultured with SARS-CoV-2 spike peptides, obtained before COVID-19 vaccination.

CDR3 sequence (DNA): TGTGCCAGCAGTTACTCCTGGGAAAAACTGTTTTTT. This gives the protein CASSYSWEKLFF. The chain employs TRBV6-6 and TRBJ1-4; D is undetermined. The CDR3 extends over 12 amino acids. Germline CDR1 reads MNHNY; CDR2 reads SVGAGI (reference sequence). V was clipped by 0 bases and J by 8 bases, with 4 bases between them.